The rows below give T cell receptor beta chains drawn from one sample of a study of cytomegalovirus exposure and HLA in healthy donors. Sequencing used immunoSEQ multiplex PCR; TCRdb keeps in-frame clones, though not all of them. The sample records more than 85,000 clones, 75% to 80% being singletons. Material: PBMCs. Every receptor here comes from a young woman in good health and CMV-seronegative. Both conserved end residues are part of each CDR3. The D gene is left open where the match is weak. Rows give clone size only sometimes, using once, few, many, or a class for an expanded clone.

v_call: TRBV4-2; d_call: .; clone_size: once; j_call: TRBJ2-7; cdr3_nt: TGTGCCAGCAGCCTTCCAAGGGCGCGCGGGAATTATTGGTGCGAGCAGTACTTC; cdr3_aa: CASSLPRARGNYWCEQYF
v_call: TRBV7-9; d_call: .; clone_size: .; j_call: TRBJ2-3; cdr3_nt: TGTGCCAGCAGCTTGGGCAGCACAGATACGCAGTATTTT; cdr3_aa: CASSLGSTDTQYF
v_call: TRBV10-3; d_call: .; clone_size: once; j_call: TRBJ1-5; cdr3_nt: TGTGCCATCAGCGCGGGGTTGGAGGGCAATCAGCCCCAGCATTTT; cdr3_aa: CAISAGLEGNQPQHF
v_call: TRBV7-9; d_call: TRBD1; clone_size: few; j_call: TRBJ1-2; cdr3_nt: TGTGCCAGCAGCCGAGGACAGGACTATGGCTACACCTTC; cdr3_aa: CASSRGQDYGYTF
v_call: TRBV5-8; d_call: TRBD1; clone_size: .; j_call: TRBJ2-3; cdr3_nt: TGTGCCAGCAGCCTGGACAGGGGGCTTAGGGGCACAGATACGCAGTATTTT; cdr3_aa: CASSLDRGLRGTDTQYF
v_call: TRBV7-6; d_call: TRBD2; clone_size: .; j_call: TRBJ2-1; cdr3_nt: TGTGCCAGCAGCTTAGATTGGTCCGGGAGGGCCATTGAGCAGTTCTTC; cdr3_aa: CASSLDWSGRAIEQFF
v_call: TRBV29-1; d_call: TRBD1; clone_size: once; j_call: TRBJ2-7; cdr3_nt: TGCAGCGTCAAGGGACAGGGGGGTTCCTACGAGCAGTACTTC; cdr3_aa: CSVKGQGGSYEQYF
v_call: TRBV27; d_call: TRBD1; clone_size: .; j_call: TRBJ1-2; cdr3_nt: TGTGCCAGCAAGATCAGGGGGACTAACTATGGCTACACCTTC; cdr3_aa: CASKIRGTNYGYTF
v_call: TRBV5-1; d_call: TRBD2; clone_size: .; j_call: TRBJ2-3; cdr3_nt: TGCGCCAGCAGCACGGACCCGCCTAGCGGGGTAGTAGATACGCAGTATTTT; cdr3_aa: CASSTDPPSGVVDTQYF
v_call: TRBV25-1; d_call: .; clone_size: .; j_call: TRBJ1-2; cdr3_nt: TGTGCCAGCCGCGGATCAACTTATGGCTACACCTTC; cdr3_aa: CASRGSTYGYTF
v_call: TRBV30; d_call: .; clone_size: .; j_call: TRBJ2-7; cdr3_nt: TGTGCCTGGAGTGATGGGCAGAACTACGAGCAGTACTTC; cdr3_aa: CAWSDGQNYEQYF
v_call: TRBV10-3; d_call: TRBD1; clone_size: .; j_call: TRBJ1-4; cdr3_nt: TGTGCCATCAGTGAAAGACAGGGAACCAATGAAAAACTGTTTTTT; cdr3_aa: CAISERQGTNEKLFF
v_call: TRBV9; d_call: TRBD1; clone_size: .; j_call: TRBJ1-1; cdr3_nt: TGTGCCAGCAGCGTAGGAGTAGGGGGCTTGACTGAAGCTTTCTTT; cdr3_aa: CASSVGVGGLTEAFF
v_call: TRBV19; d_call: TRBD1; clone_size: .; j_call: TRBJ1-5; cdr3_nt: TGTGCCAGTAAAGGACAGGGGAGTCAGCCCCAGCATTTT; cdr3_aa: CASKGQGSQPQHF
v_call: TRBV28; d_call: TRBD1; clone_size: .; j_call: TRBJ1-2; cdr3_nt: TGTGCCAGCAGTTTAGCAGGGGGCGAGTATGGCTACACCTTC; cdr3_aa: CASSLAGGEYGYTF
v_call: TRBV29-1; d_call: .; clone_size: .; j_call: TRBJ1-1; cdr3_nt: TGCAGCGTTGAAGATCTTGGGGACACCATGAACACTGAAGCTTTCTTT; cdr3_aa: CSVEDLGDTMNTEAFF
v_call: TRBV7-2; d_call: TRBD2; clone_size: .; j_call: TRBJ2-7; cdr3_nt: TGTGCCAGCAGCCCCCCAGCCGGTTGGCTAGCGGGAGTCTACGAGCAGTACTTC; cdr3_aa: CASSPPAGWLAGVYEQYF
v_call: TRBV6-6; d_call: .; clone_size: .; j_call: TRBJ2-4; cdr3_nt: TGTGCCAGCAGTTACTCGATACCGGACATTCAGTACTTC; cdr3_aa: CASSYSIPDIQYF
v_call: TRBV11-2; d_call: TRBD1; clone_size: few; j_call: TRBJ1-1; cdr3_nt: TGTGCCAGCTCCCGGACAGGGGCATGGAACACTGAAGCTTTCTTT; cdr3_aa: CASSRTGAWNTEAFF
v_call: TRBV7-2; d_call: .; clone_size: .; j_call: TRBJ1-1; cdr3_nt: TGTGCCAGCAGCCCTGCGCGGGGGATGAACACTGAAGCTTTCTTT; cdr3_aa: CASSPARGMNTEAFF
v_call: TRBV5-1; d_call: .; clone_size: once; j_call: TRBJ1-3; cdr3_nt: TGCGCCACCTCAGCGTCTGCCTCCGGCTCTGGAAACACCATATATTTT; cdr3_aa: CATSASASGSGNTIYF
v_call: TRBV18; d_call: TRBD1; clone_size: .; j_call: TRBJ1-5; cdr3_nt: TGTGCCAGCTCAACACAGGGGGGGAACAATCAGCCCCAGCATTTT; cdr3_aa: CASSTQGGNNQPQHF
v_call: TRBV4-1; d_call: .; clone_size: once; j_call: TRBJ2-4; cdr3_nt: TGCGCCAGCAGCCAAGATGAGGGTCTAGCCAAAAACATTCAGTACTTC; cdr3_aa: CASSQDEGLAKNIQYF
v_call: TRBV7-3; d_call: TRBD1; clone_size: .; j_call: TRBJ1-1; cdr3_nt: TGTGCCAGCAGCCCGAACAGGGGGCCGGCTGAAGCTTTCTTT; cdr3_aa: CASSPNRGPAEAFF
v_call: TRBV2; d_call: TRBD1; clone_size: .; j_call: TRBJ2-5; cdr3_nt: TGTGCCAGCAGTACTCCGGGACAGGGGTGGGCGACCCAGTACTTC; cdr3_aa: CASSTPGQGWATQYF
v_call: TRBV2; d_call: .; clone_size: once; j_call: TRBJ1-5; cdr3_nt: TGTGCCAGCAGGAGACGGGACACGTTTGATCAGCCCCAGCATTTT; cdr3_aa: CASRRRDTFDQPQHF
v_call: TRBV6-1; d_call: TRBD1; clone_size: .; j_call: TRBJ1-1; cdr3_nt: TGTGCCAGCAGTGGCGGGACAGCAAACACTGAAGCTTTCTTT; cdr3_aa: CASSGGTANTEAFF
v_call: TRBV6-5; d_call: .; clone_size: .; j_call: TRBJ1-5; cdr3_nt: TGTGCCAGGGTGGGGGGGAATAGCAATCAGCCCCAGCATTTT; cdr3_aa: CARVGGNSNQPQHF
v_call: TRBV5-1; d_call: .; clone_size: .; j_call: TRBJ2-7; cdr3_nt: TGCGCCAGCAGCTTGGGCGGAAGCTCCTACGAGCAGTACTTC; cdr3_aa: CASSLGGSSYEQYF
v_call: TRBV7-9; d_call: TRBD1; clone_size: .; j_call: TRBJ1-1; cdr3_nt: TGTGCCAGCAGCTTTGTACAGGGGGCGTACACTGAAGCTTTCTTT; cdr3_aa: CASSFVQGAYTEAFF
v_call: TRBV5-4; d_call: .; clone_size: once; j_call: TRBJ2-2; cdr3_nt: TGTGCCAGCAGCTTGTTGGCGAGGCCCGGGGAGCTGTTTTTT; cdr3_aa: CASSLLARPGELFF
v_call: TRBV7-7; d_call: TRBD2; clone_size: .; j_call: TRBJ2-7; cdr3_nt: TGTGCTAGCAGCTTAGGCAGCGGGACCTACGAGCAGTACTTC; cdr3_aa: CASSLGSGTYEQYF
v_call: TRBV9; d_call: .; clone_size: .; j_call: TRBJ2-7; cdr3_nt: TGTGCCAGCAGCGTAGGGGAACAGGGACGGGCCGAGCAGTACTTC; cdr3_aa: CASSVGEQGRAEQYF
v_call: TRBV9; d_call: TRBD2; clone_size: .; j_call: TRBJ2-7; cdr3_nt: TGTGCCAGCAGCCCCAGGACTAGCGGGGCCTACGAGCAGTACTTC; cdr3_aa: CASSPRTSGAYEQYF
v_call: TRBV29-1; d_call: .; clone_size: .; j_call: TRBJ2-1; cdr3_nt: TGCAGCGCCCGTGGAGGTGACTCCTACAATGAGCAGTTCTTC; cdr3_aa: CSARGGDSYNEQFF
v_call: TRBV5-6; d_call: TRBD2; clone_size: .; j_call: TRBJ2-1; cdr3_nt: TGTGCCAGCAGCTGGAGCGGGAGTGGGTGGCAGTTCTTC; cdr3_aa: CASSWSGSGWQFF
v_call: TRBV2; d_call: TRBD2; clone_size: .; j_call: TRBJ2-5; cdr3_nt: TGTGCCAGCAGTGGTGGCAGCGGGAGAGGGGGAGAGACCCAGTACTTC; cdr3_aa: CASSGGSGRGGETQYF
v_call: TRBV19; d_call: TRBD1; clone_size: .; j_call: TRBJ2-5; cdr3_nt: TGTGCCAGTAGCCGACAGGGGGCCGGGGGGACCCAGTACTTC; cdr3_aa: CASSRQGAGGTQYF
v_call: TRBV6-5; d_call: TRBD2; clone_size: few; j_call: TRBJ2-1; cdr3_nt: TGTGCCAGCAGTTCCTTCAGCGGGAGGGGATTCTATGAGCAGTTCTTC; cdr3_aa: CASSSFSGRGFYEQFF
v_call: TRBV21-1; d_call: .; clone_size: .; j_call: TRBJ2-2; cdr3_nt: TGTGCCAGCAGCAAAGTCCGTCGGGGGGTAGCCGGGGAGCTGTTTTTT; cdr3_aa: CASSKVRRGVAGELFF
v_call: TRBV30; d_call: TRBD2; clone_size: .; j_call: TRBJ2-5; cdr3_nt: TGTGCCTGGAGTACGGGGGGGCACCGAGTGATGGTCAAGACCCAGTACTTC; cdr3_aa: CAWSTGGHRVMVKTQYF
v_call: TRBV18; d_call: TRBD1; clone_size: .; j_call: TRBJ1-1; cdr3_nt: TGTGCCAGCTCACTGCACAGGGGTGGTGAAGCTTTCTTT; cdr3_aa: CASSLHRGGEAFF
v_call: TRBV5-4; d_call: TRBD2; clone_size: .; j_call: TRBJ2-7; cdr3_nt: TGCGCCAGCAGCTACCCTAGCGGGAGGGCCTACGAGCAGTACTTC; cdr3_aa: CASSYPSGRAYEQYF
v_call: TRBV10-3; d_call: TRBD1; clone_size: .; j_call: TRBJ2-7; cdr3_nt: TGTGCCACCTGGGACAGGGGGGGTTTAAACGAGCAGTACTTC; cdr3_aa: CATWDRGGLNEQYF